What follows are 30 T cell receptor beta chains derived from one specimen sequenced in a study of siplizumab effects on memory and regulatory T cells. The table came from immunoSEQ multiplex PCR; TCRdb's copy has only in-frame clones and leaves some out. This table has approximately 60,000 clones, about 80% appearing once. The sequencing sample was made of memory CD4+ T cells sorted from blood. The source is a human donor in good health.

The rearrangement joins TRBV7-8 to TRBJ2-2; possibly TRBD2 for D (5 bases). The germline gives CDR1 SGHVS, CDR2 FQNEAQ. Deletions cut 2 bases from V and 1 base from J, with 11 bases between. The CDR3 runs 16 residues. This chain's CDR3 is CASSLSEGGNTGELFF. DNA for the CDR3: TGTGCCAGCAGCTTATCGGAAGGAGGGAACACCGGGGAGCTGTTTTTT.

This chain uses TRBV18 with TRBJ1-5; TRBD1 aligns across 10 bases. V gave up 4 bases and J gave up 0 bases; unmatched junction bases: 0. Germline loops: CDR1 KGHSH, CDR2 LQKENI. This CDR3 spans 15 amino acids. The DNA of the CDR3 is TGTGCCAGCTCACGACAGGGGGCTAGCAATCAGCCCCAGCATTTT. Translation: CASSRQGASNQPQHF.

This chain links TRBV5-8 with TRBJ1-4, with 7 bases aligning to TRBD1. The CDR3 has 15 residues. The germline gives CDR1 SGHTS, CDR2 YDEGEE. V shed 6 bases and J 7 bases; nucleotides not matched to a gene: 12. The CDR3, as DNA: TGTGCCAGCATGATTGCGAGGGGGCGAGGTGAAAAACTGTTTTTT. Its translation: CASMIARGRGEKLFF.

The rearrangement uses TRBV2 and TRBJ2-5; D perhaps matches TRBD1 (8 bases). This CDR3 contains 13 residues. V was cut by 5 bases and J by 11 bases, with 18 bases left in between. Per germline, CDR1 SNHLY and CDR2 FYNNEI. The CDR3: CASSQQGAREQYF. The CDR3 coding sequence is TGTGCCAGCAGTCAGCAGGGGGCGCGGGAGCAGTACTTC.

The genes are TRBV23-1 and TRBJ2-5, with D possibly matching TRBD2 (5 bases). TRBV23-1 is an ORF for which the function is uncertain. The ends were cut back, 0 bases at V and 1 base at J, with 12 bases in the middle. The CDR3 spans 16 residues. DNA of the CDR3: TGCGCCAGCAGTCAATCCCCGGACTGCGGCCAAGAGACCCAGTACTTC. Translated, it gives CASSQSPDCGQETQYF.

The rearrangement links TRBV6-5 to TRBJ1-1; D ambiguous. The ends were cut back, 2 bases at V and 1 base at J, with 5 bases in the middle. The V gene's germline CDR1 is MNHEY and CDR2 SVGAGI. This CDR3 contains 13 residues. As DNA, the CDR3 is TGTGCCAGCAGTTACGCAGGGAACACTGAAGCTTTCTTT. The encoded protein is CASSYAGNTEAFF.

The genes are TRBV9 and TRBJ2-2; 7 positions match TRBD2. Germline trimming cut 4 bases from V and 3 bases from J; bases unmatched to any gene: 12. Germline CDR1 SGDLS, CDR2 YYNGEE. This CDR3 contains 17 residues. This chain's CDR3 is CASSPSQRGPYTGELFF. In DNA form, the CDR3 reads TGTGCCAGCAGCCCTTCGCAGCGGGGACCCTACACCGGGGAGCTGTTTTTT.

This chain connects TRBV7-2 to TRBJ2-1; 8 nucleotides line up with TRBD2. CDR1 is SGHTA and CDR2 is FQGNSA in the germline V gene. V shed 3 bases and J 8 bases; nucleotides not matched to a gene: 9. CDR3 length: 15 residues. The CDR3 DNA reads TGTGCCAGCAGCTTGGCCGCGGGGGGAATCGATGAGCAGTTCTTC. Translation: CASSLAAGGIDEQFF.

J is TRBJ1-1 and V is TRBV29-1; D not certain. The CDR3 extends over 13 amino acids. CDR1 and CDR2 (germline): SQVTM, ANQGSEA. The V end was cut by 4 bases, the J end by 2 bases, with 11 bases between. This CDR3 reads CSVGRQDNTEAFF. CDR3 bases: TGCAGCGTTGGTAGGCAAGATAACACTGAAGCTTTCTTT.

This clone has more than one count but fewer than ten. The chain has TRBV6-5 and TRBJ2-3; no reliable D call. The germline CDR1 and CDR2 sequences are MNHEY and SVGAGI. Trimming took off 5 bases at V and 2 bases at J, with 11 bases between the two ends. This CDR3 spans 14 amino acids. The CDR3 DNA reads TGTGCCAGCAGTCCCCTGGGTTACACAGATACGCAGTATTTT. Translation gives CASSPLGYTDTQYF.

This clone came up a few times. The CDR3: CASSQMGQYGNTEAFF. The CDR3 region has the DNA TGTGCCAGCAGCCAAATGGGACAATACGGGAACACTGAAGCTTTCTTT. The chain couples TRBV4-2 to TRBJ1-1; TRBD1 might be the D (6 bases). V gave up 2 bases and J gave up 1 base, with 14 bases separating them. The CDR3 consists of 16 residues. From germline, CDR1 is LGHNA and CDR2 YNFKEQ.

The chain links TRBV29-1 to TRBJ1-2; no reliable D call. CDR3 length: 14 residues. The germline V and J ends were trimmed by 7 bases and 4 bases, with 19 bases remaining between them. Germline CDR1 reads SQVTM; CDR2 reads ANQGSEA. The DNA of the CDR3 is TGCAGCGCCAACGGCGCGGCCCCCCTCTATGGCTACACCTTC. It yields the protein CSANGAAPLYGYTF.

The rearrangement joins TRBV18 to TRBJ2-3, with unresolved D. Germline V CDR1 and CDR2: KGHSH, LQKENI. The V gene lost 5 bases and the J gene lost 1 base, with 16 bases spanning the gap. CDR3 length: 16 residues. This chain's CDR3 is CASSTNLGGGTDTQYF. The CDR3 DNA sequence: TGTGCCAGCTCAACGAATCTGGGCGGTGGCACAGATACGCAGTATTTT.

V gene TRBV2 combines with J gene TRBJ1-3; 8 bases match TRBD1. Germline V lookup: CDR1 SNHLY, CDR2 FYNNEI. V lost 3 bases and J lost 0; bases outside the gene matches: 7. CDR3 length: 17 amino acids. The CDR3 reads CASSDRGPISSGNTIYF. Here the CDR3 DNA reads TGTGCCAGCAGTGACAGGGGGCCCATCAGCTCTGGAAACACCATATATTTT.

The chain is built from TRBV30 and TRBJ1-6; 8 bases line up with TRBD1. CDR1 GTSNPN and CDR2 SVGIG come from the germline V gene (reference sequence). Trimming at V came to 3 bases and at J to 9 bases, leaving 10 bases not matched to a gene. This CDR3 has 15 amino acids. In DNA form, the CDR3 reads TGTGCCTGGAGCCTACTTCAGGGGGCGCGTTCACCCCTCCACTTT. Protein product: CAWSLLQGARSPLHF.

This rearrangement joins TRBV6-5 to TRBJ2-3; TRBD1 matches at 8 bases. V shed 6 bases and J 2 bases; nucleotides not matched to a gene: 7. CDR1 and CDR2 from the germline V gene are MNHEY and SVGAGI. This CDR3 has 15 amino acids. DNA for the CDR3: TGTGCCAGCAGAAAGACAGGGGCCAACACAGATACGCAGTATTTT. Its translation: CASRKTGANTDTQYF.

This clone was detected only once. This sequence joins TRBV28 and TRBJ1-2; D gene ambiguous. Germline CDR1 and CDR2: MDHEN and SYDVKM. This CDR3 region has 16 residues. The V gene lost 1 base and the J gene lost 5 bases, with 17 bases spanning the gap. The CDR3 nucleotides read TGTGCCAGCAGTTTATTTGTCCTTGAGATGTCATATGGCTACACCTTC. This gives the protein CASSLFVLEMSYGYTF.

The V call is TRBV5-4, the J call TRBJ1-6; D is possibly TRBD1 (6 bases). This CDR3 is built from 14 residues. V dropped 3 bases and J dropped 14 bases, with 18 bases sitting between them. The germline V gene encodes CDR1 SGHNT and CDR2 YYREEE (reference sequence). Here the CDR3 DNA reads TGTGCCAGCAGCTCTGGACAGTCGGCCTTCACCCTCCACTTT. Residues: CASSSGQSAFTLHF.

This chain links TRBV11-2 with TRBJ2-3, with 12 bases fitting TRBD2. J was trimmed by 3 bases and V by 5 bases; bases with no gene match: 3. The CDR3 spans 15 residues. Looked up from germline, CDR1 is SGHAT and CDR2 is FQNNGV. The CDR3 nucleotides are TGTGCCAGCAGCGAGCTAGCGGGGGGGACAGATACGCAGTATTTT. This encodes CASSELAGGTDTQYF.

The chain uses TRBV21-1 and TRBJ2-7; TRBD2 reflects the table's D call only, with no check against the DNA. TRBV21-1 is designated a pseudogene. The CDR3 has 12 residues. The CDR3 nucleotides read TGTGCCAGCAGCACGAGCTCCTACGAGCAGTACTTC. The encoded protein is CASSTSSYEQYF.

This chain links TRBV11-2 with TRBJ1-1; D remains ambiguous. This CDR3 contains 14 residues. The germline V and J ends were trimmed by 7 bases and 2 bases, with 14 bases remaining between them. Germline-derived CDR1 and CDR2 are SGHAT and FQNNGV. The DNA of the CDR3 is TGTGCCAGCACCTTTTCTGGGGTTAACACTGAAGCTTTCTTT. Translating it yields CASTFSGVNTEAFF.

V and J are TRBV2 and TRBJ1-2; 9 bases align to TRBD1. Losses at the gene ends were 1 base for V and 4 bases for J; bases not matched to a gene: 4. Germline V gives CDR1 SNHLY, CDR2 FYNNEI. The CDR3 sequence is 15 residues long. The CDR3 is CASSEGQGGAYGYTF. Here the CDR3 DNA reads TGTGCCAGCAGTGAAGGACAGGGGGGGGCCTATGGCTACACCTTC. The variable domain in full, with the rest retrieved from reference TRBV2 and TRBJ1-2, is EPEVTQTPSHQVTQMGQEVILRCVPISNHLYFYWYRQILGQKVEFLVSFYNNEISEKSEIFDDQFSVERPDGSNFTLKIRSTKLEDSAMYFCASSEGQGGAYGYTFGSGTRLTVV.

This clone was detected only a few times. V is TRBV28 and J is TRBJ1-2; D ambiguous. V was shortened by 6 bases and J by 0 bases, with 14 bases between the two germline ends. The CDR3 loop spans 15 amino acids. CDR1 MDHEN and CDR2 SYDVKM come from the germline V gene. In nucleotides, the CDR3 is TGTGCCAGCAGCCAGGTTGCCCGAACTAACTATGGCTACACCTTC. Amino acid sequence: CASSQVARTNYGYTF.

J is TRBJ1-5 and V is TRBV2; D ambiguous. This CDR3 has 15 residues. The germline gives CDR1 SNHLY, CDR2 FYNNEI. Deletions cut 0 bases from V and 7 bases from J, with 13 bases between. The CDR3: CASSEAVGGSQPQHF. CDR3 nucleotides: TGTGCCAGCAGTGAAGCTGTGGGAGGGAGCCAGCCCCAGCATTTT.

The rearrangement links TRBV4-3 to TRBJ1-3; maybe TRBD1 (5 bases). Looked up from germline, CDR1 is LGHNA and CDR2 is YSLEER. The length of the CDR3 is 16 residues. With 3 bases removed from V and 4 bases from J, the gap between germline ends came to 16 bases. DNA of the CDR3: TGCGCCAGCAGCCAGGCCAGATGGGGGAGCGGAAACACCATATATTTT. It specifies CASSQARWGSGNTIYF.

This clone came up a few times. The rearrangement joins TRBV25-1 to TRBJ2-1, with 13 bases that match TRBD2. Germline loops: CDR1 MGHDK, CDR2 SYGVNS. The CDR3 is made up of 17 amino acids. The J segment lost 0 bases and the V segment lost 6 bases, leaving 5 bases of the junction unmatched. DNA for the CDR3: TGTGCCAGCAGAGAACTAGCGGGGGGGAGCTCCTACAATGAGCAGTTCTTC. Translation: CASRELAGGSSYNEQFF.

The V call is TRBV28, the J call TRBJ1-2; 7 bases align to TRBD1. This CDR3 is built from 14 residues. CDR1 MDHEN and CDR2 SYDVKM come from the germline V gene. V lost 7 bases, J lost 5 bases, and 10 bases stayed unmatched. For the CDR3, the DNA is TGTGCCAGCAAAGAGGGGGCTTCTATATATGGCTACACCTTC. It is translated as CASKEGASIYGYTF.

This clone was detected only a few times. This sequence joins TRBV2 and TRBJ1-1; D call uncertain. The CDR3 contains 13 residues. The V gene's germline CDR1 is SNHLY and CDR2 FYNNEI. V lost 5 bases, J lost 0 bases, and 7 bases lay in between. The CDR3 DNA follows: TGTGCCAGCAGTCAGGACCTGAACACTGAAGCTTTCTTT. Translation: CASSQDLNTEAFF.

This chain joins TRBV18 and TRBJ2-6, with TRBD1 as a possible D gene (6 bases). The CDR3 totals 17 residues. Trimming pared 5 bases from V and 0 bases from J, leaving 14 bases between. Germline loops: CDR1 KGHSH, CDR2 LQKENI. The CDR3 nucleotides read TGTGCCAGCTCAATTCAGGGGCAGGTCTCTGGGGCCAACGTCCTGACTTTC. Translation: CASSIQGQVSGANVLTF.

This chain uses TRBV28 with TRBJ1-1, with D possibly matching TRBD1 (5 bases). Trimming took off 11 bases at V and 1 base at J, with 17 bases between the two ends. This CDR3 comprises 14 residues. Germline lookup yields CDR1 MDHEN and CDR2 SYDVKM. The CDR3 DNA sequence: TGTGCCGCCTCCCCGGGGGATAAGAACACTGAAGCTTTCTTT. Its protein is CAASPGDKNTEAFF.